This TCR beta chain emerged from a study of cytotoxic CD8 clonotypes in ibrutinib-treated CLL listed by TCRdb under 2021. Background on the whole study: The cohort included around 15 treatment-naive and ten to twelve relapsed/refractory patients; 17 were IGHV unmutated. Responses were partial in roughly 24 patients and complete in 2; after median about 68 months follow-up, about 15 stayed in remission and about twelve progressed. Response samples were taken after a median of roughly a year on treatment, ranging from 6 to 36 months. On average, each sample had 255,043 productive templates and about 89,000 productive rearrangements. Of the approximately 90 people in the trial, 26 had longitudinal samples available. Cryopreserved peripheral blood mononuclear cells were obtained prior to treatment, at the time of response, and at either disease progression or sustained remission. Patients were still on ibrutinib when every remission and progressive disease sample was collected.

Findings and caveats that apply to the study as a whole: An increase in clonality was observed at ibrutinib response, with clonality remaining stable during sustained remission and falling back toward baseline at progression. Baseline clonality exceeded that of age-matched healthy donors and correlated strongly with circulating CD8+ T-cell counts. Sampling times were not matched between patients in sustained remission and patients whose disease was progressing, and lymph node repertoires were not examined. Public clonotypes were rare and either contracted or stayed stable during treatment, and the rise in clonality at ibrutinib response reflected the expansion of private clonotypes.

Based on the germline V gene, the CDR1 and CDR2 sequences are SGHTA and FQGNSA. A distance of 14 bases separates the germline ends of V and J, which lose 8 bases and 0 bases respectively. The CDR3 runs 15 residues from the cysteine to the phenylalanine. This entry keeps only the CDR3 DNA: 45 bases, framed from base 1. On a MiSeq, deep resolution sequencing aimed for a depth between 1 in 1 million and 1 in 200,000 T cells, with each clonotype covered approximately 10x on average. TCR beta libraries were generated with the immunoSEQ hsTCRB Kit. The published analysis was carried out like this. Data were analyzed with ImmunoSEQ Data Assistant and ImmunoSEQ Analyzer, with V, D and J genes assigned per IMGT definitions. Clonality was computed as one minus normalized Shannon entropy of productive rearrangement frequencies, ranging from 0 to 1. Only overrepresented clonotypes making up at least 0.05% of the repertoire of each patient were included in the public clonotype analysis. About a dozen repertoires from age-matched healthy donors, obtained from immuneACCESS, served as clonality controls. TCRdb carries this immuneACCESS record with in-frame sequences only. Its versions omit some clonotypes, under half of them owing to an unresolved V gene in the studies checked, with the rest unexplained. V, J and clone size reflect that table, while D and trimming were determined from the DNA. The sample data list about 45,000 clones, and roughly two thirds of these were observed just once. The ten biggest clones cover roughly 13% of the sample.

Interpreted using the paper, the time point label stands for: about eleven months on ibrutinib. For TCR beta library preparation, roughly 2 micrograms of genomic DNA was extracted from cryopreserved PBMCs. Longitudinal blood samples from CLL patients receiving ibrutinib monotherapy were subjected to high-throughput TCR beta sequencing. The patients were enrolled in a single-center, open-label phase 2 trial of ibrutinib monotherapy. On this clone: Its recognized antigen is unknown. The sample holds no much larger clone one base away, and base qualities are not on file.

The chain couples TRBV7-2 to TRBJ1-3; TRBD1 is perhaps the D gene, given 5 matching bases. Material: PBMCs, obtained after 12 months of ibrutinib treatment. The sequence derives from a human donor with chronic lymphocytic leukemia. CDR3 loop: CASSPGLNSGNTIYF. The nucleotide sequence reads as follows: TGTGCCAGCTCACCGGGACTTAACTCTGGAAACACCATATATTTT.